The 18 T cell receptor beta chains below all came from one sample that was sequenced in a study of blood T cell repertoires in COVID-19 (dated by TCRdb to 2018 to 2021). Library prep was done by the immunoSEQ multiplex PCR assay. As stored in TCRdb, this immuneACCESS dataset retains in-frame rearrangements with V and J assigned. A fraction of the clones does not appear; measured against another copy, unresolved V genes explain less than half of the discrepancy, and the remainder lacks a known reason. Here the sample has about 170,000 clones; 70% to 90% occur a single time. The top ten clonotypes cover 4.4% of the sample. Material for sequencing was PBMCs or T cells enriched from blood (not recorded which). These receptors were taken from a woman aged 50 to 60 who had recovered from COVID-19.

The genes are TRBV28 and TRBJ2-2; D perhaps matches TRBD2 (6 bases). The V gene's germline CDR1 is MDHEN and CDR2 SYDVKM. V shed 6 bases and J shed 6 bases, with 20 bases lying between them. The CDR3 consists of 16 residues. Here the CDR3 reads CASSPGESVVAGELFF. CDR3 sequence (DNA): TGTGCCAGCAGCCCGGGGGAGTCGGTCGTGGCCGGGGAGCTGTTTTTT.

The chain uses TRBV19 and TRBJ2-3; 11 bases are shared with TRBD1. The CDR3 has 15 amino acids. Per germline, CDR1 LNHDA and CDR2 SQIVND (reference sequence). Unmatched junction bases numbered 8, after V lost 6 bases and J lost 6 bases. CDR3 DNA sequence: TGTGCCAGTAGCACTCCGGGACAGGGGGATGATACGCAGTATTTT. This codes for CASSTPGQGDDTQYF. The entire variable domain, with the rest obtained from reference TRBV19 and TRBJ2-3, is as follows: DGGITQSPKYLFRKEGQNVTLSCEQNLNHDAMYWYRQDPGQGLRLIYYSQIVNDFQKGDIAEGYSVSREKKESFPLTVTSAQKNPTAFYLCASSTPGQGDDTQYFGPGTRLTVL.

The V and J genes are TRBV5-1 and TRBJ1-1; no definite D call. Trimming removed 0 bases from V and 5 bases from J, with 11 bases in between. The CDR3 contains 14 residues. CDR1 SGHRS and CDR2 YFSETQ come from the germline V gene. CDR3 in DNA: TGCGCCAGCAGCTTGGACCTAATCGAGACTGAAGCTTTCTTT. This encodes CASSLDLIETEAFF. Drawing the rest from reference TRBV5-1 and TRBJ1-1, the complete variable domain is KAGVTQTPRYLIKTRGQQVTLSCSPISGHRSVSWYQQTPGQGLQFLFEYFSETQRNKGNFPGRFSGRQFSNSRSEMNVSTLELGDSALYLCASSLDLIETEAFFGQGTRLTVV.

This chain links TRBV5-1 with TRBJ1-2, with D perhaps TRBD1 (5 bases). This CDR3 spans 16 amino acids. The V gene lost 0 bases and the J gene lost 6 bases, with 18 bases spanning the gap. The V gene's germline CDR1 is SGHRS and CDR2 YFSETQ. This chain's CDR3 is CASSLAQGRSLDGYTF. The CDR3 DNA reads TGCGCCAGCAGCTTGGCCCAGGGCAGGAGTCTGGATGGCTACACCTTC.

The chain joins TRBV2 to TRBJ2-5; D not certain. V was cut by 8 bases and J by 2 bases, with 12 bases left in between. In germline, CDR1 is SNHLY, CDR2 FYNNEI. The CDR3 is 13 residues long. The CDR3 loop reads CASCLKLQETQYF. CDR3 bases: TGTGCCAGCTGTTTAAAGCTTCAAGAGACCCAGTACTTC.

The chain has TRBV7-3 and TRBJ1-1; no clear D gene. V lost 0 bases and J lost 1, with 12 bases in between. Germline V CDR1 and CDR2: SGHTA, FQGTGA. The CDR3 extends over 16 amino acids. This chain's CDR3 is CASSLTARARNTEAFF. CDR3 nucleotide sequence: TGTGCCAGCAGCTTAACAGCGAGGGCGAGGAACACTGAAGCTTTCTTT.

V usage is TRBV5-6 and J usage is TRBJ1-4; D remains unclear. Trimming took 4 bases from V and 5 from J, leaving 15 bases between them. The CDR3 covers 15 residues. The V gene's germline CDR1 is SGHDT and CDR2 YYEEEE. CDR3 protein: CASSEIGRENEKLFF. DNA of the CDR3: TGTGCCAGCAGCGAGATCGGGAGGGAGAATGAAAAACTGTTTTTT.

The chain links TRBV27 to TRBJ1-3, with D possibly being TRBD1 (5 bases). This CDR3 has 17 residues. CDR1 and CDR2 from the germline V gene are MNHEY and SMNVEV (reference sequence). V was trimmed by 3 bases and J by 0 bases, leaving 15 bases between them. CDR3 nucleotide sequence: TGTGCCAGCAGTTTTAATTGCAGGGCGGACTCTGGAAACACCATATATTTT. This translates into CASSFNCRADSGNTIYF.

The V call is TRBV11-2, the J call TRBJ2-2; a weak D match, TRBD2 (6 bases). The CDR3 length is 14 residues. The germline V gene encodes CDR1 SGHAT and CDR2 FQNNGV. The V end was cut by 7 bases, the J end by 3 bases, with 12 bases between. CDR3 sequence reads: CASTGPGDTGELFF. DNA for the CDR3: TGTGCCAGCACCGGCCCGGGGGACACCGGGGAGCTGTTTTTT.

The count of this clone is one. The CDR3 region has the DNA TGTGCCAGCAGTGAACTCGGGGGGGCATACAATGAGCAGTTCTTC. This encodes CASSELGGAYNEQFF. The V gene is TRBV6-1, the J gene TRBJ2-1, with 8 nucleotides matching TRBD2. The CDR3 consists of 15 residues. The germline CDR1 and CDR2 sequences are MNHNS and SASEGT. Trimming at V came to 2 bases and at J to 4 bases, leaving 4 bases not matched to a gene.

Only one count was recorded for this clone. The J gene is TRBJ1-2, the V gene TRBV4-1; the D is unclear. CDR3 length: 15 residues. Looked up from germline, CDR1 is MGHRA and CDR2 is YSYEKL. V gave up 3 bases and J gave up 2 bases, with 13 bases separating them. CDR3 DNA sequence: TGCGCCAGCAGCCAGACACCGGGGTTAAACTATGGCTACACCTTC. As protein: CASSQTPGLNYGYTF.

V gene TRBV5-4 combines with J gene TRBJ1-2, with D possibly matching TRBD1 (5 bases). V was trimmed by 0 bases and J by 6 bases, leaving 12 bases between them. This CDR3 comprises 14 residues. CDR1 SGHNT and CDR2 YYREEE come from the germline V gene (reference sequence). The chain's CDR3 is CASSLEIDSDGYTF. CDR3 in DNA: TGTGCCAGCAGCTTGGAAATCGACAGCGATGGCTACACCTTC.

A few counts support this clone. The rearrangement joins TRBV7-2 to TRBJ1-3; TRBD1 might be the D (5 bases). Germline-derived CDR1 and CDR2 are SGHTA and FQGNSA. V was cut by 1 base and J by 3 bases, with 16 bases left in between. There are 17 residues in the CDR3. The CDR3 DNA reads TGTGCCAGCAGCTTAGTCAGGCAGGGACTAGGTGGAAACACCATATATTTT. Translating gives CASSLVRQGLGGNTIYF. The complete variable domain, with remaining parts taken from reference TRBV7-2 and TRBJ1-3, reads GAGVSQSPSNKVTEKGKDVELRCDPISGHTALYWYRQSLGQGLEFLIYFQGNSAPDKSGLPSDRFSAERTGGSVSTLTIQRTQQEDSAVYLCASSLVRQGLGGNTIYFGEGSWLTVV.

The gene calls are TRBV25-1 and TRBJ1-1; no clear D gene. Germline assignment: CDR1 MGHDK and CDR2 SYGVNS. Trimming cost V 6 bases and J 4 bases, with 15 bases left between them. This CDR3 has 14 residues. The CDR3 sequence is CASRRAQVLTEAFF. CDR3 sequence (DNA): TGTGCCAGCAGGAGGGCCCAGGTCCTCACTGAAGCTTTCTTT.

V gene TRBV6-2 or TRBV6-3 combines with J gene TRBJ2-7; 8 positions match TRBD2. Germline CDR1 MNHEY, CDR2 SVGEGT. The ends lost 5 bases at V and 5 bases at J; junction bases unmatched: 11. CDR3 length: 15 residues. CDR3 region: CASSPGGARPDEQYV. The CDR3 DNA reads as TGTGCCAGCAGTCCGGGGGGGGCCCGCCCAGACGAGCAGTACGTC.

This clone was recorded once. This chain joins TRBV19 and TRBJ1-5; D may be TRBD1 (5 bases). V was pared by 3 bases and J by 7 bases, with 16 bases between. Germline V gene data show CDR1 as LNHDA and CDR2 as SQIVND (reference sequence). The length of the CDR3 is 15 residues. The CDR3 sequence: CASSMETALSQPQHF. DNA for the CDR3: TGTGCCAGTAGTATGGAGACAGCCCTTAGCCAGCCCCAGCATTTT.

The chain has TRBV7-9 and TRBJ2-1; D is ambiguous. Germline CDR1 and CDR2: SEHNR and FQNEAQ (reference sequence). The CDR3 consists of 11 residues. V was trimmed by 5 bases and J by 8 bases, leaving 7 bases between them. The CDR3 loop is CASSLLDEQFF. The CDR3 nucleotides are TGTGCCAGCAGCCTCCTAGATGAGCAGTTCTTC. Supplemented by reference TRBV7-9 and TRBJ2-1, the full variable domain reads DTGVSQNPRHKITKRGQNVTFRCDPISEHNRLYWYRQTLGQGPEFLTYFQNEAQLEKSRLLSDRFSAERPKGSFSTLEIQRTEQGDSAMYLCASSLLDEQFFGPGTRLTVL.

CDR3 bases: TGTGCCAGCAGCTTAGCTGGACTAGCGGGAGGGTCAGATACGCAGTATTTT. This translates into CASSLAGLAGGSDTQYF. The chain uses TRBV7-2 and TRBJ2-3; 15 positions match TRBD2. This CDR3 is built from 17 residues. Germline lookup yields CDR1 SGHTA and CDR2 FQGNSA. The ends lost 0 bases at V and 4 bases at J; junction bases unmatched: 2.